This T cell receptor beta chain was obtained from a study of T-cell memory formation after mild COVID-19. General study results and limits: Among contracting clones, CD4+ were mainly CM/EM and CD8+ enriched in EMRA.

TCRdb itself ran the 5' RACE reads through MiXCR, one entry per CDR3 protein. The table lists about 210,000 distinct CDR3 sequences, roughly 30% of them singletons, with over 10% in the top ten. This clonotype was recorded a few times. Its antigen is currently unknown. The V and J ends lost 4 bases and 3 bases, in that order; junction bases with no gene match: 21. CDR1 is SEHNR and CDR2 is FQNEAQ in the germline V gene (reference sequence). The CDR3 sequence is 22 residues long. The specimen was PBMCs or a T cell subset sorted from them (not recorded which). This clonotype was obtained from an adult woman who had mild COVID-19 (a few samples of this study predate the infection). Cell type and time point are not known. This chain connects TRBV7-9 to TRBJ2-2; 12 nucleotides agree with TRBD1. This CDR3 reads CASSSISEAGQGAIEDTGELFF. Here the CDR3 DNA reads TGTGCCAGCAGCTCAATAAGTGAGGCGGGACAGGGGGCCATTGAGGACACCGGGGAGCTGTTTTTT.